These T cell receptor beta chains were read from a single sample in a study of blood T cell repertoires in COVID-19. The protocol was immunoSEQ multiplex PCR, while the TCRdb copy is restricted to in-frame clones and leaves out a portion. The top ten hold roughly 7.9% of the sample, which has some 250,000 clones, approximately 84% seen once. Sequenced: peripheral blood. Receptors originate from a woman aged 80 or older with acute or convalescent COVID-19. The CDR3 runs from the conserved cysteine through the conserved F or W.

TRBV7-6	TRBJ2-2	CASSLVRVANTGELFF
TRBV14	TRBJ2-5	CASSQGRVETQYF
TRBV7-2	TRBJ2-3	CASSLEAGGSTSTDTQYF
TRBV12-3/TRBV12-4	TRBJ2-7	CASRQLRGEQYF
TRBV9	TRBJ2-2	CASSVDQFTGELFF
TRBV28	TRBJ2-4	CASSLSGTSGRALDIQYF
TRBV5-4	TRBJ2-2	CASSRGLAGGDNTGELFF
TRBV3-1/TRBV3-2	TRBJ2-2	CASRRGDYPTGELFF
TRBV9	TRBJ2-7	CASSVQDYEKQYF
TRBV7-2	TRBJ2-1	CASSLGLSNNEQFF
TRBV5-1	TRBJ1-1	CASSPPGGASTEAFF
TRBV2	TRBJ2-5	CASRDRLAGLLQETQYF
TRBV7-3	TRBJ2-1	CASSLLRGDHNEQFF
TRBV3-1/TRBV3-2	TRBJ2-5	CASSQELDNQETQYF
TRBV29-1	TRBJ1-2	CSVADRAEGYTF
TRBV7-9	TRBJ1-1	CASSLVAGDTEAFF
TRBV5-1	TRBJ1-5	CASSLAGSGKGPQHF
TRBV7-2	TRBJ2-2	CASSLSSGANTGELFF
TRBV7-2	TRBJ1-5	CASSLGTSPQHF
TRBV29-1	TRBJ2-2	CSVESRGNTGELFF
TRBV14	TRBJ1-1	CASSQEVRAGEAFF
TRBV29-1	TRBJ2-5	CSVGVAGGSKSYF
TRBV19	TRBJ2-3	CASSRGQGGSDTQYF
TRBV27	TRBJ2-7	CASSPRQGKEKQYF
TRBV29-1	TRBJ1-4	CSVGGNSVMEKLFF
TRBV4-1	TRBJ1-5	CASSRPKEGAKRVSNQPQHF
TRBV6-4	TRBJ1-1	CASGMTPSTEAFF
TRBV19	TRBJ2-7	CASSIKRTSGYEQYF
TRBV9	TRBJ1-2	CASSPHGAESSYGYTF
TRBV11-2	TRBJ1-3	CASSLGTLAGNTIYF
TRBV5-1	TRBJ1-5	CASSLETGSSQPQHF
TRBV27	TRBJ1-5	CASAGTGWNQPQHF
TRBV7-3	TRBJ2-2	CASSSTGTGELFF
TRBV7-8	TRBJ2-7	CASSKHVGTASYEQYF
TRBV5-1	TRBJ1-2	CASSLAPHRGREGGYTF
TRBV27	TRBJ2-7	CASSLKSAGQGYEQYF
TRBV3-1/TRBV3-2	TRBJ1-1	CASSRVNTEAFF
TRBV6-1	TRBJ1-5	CASSVILVDTSNQPQHF
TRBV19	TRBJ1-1	CASRREQGWVNTEAFF
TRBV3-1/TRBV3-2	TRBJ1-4	CASSRTGEDAEKLFF
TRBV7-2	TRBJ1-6	CASSYDRGRSSPLHF
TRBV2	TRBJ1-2	CASSDDRVESYTF
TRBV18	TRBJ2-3	CASSPLRAGGLGDTQYF
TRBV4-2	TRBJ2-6	CASSQMGLPSGANVLTF
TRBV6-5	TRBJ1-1	CASGDSTNTEAFF
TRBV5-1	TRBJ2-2	CASSLGGTGELFF
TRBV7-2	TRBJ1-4	CASSLAGTGNEKLFF
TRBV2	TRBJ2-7	CASREPNEQYF
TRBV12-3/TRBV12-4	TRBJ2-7	CASRTGIYHEQYF
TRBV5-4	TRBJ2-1	CASSFDRGGYNEQFF
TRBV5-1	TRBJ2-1	CASTPRTSGQPANEQFF
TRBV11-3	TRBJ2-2	CASSLGSGSNTGELFF
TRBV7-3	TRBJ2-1	CASSSKGGTMYEQFF
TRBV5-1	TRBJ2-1	CASSAGLAGGEQFF
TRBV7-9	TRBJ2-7	CASSLGTPGQGAYEQYF
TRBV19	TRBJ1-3	CASSFRSTGSGNTIYF
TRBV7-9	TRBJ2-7	CASSLGTGGEQYF
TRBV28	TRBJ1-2	CASSLPGQSGGYTF
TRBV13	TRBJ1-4	CASSSHRQVVATNEKLFF
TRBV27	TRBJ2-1	CASSRLQGGNEQFF